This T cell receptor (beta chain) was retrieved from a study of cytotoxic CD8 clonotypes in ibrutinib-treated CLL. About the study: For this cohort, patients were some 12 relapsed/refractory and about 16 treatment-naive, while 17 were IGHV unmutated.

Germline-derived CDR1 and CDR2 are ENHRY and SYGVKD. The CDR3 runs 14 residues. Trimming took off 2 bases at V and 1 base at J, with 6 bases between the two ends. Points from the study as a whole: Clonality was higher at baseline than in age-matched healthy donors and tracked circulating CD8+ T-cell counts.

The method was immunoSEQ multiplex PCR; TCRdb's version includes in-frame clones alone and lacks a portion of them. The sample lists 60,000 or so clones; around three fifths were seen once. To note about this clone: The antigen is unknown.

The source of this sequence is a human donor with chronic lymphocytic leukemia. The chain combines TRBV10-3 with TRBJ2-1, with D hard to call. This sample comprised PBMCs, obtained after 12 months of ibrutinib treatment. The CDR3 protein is CAISEGGSYNEQFF. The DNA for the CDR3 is TGTGCCATCAGTGAGGGTGGGTCCTACAATGAGCAGTTCTTC.